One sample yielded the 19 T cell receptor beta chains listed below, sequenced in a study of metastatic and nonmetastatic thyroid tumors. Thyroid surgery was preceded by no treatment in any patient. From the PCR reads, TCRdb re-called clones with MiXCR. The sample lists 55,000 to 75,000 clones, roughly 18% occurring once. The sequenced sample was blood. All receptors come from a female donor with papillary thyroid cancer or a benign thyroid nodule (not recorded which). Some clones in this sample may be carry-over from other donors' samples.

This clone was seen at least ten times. The DNA for the CDR3 is TGTGCCATCAGTGTAGGACGGGCAGACTACGAGCAGTACTTC. It is translated as CAISVGRADYEQYF. The V gene is TRBV10-3, the J gene TRBJ2-7; D gene ambiguous. The V end lost 4 bases, the J end lost 3 bases, and 13 bases lay between the germline ends. The CDR3 has 14 residues. The germline V gene encodes CDR1 ENHRY and CDR2 SYGVKD.

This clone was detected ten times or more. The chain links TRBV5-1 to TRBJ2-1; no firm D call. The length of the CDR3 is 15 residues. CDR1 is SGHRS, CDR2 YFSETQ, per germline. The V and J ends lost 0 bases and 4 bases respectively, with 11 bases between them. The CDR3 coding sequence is TGCGCCAGCAGCTTGGGGTCGAGTGGTTACAATGAGCAGTTCTTC. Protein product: CASSLGSSGYNEQFF. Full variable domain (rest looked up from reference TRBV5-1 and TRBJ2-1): KAGVTQTPRYLIKTRGQQVTLSCSPISGHRSVSWYQQTPGQGLQFLFEYFSETQRNKGNFPGRFSGRQFSNSRSEMNVSTLELGDSALYLCASSLGSSGYNEQFFGPGTRLTVL.

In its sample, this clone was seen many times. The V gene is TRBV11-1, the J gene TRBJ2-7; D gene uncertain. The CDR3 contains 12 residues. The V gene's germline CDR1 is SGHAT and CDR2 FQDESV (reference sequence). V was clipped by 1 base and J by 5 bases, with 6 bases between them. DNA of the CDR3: TGTGCCAGCAGCTTAGTAGCTCACGAGCAGTACTTC. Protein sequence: CASSLVAHEQYF.

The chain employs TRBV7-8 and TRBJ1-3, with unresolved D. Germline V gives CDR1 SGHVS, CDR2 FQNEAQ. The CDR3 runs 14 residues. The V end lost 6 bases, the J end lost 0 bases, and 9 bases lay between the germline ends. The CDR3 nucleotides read TGTGCCAGCAGGCCCGTACACTCTGGAAACACCATATATTTT. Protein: CASRPVHSGNTIYF. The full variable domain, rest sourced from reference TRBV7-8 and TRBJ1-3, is GAGVSQSPRYKVAKRGQDVALRCDPISGHVSLFWYQQALGQGPEFLTYFQNEAQLDKSGLPSDRFFAERPEGSVSTLKIQRTQQEDSAVYLCASRPVHSGNTIYFGEGSWLTVV.

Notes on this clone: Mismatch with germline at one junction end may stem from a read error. This CDR3 reads CASSLDGRILAFSYEQYF. DNA for the CDR3: TGCGCCAGCAGTTTGGACGGGAGGATACTAGCGTTCTCCTACGAGCAGTACTTC. This chain links TRBV5-1 with TRBJ2-7; the match to TRBD2 covers 7 bases. Germline values: CDR1 SGHRS, CDR2 YFSETQ. CDR3 size: 18 residues.

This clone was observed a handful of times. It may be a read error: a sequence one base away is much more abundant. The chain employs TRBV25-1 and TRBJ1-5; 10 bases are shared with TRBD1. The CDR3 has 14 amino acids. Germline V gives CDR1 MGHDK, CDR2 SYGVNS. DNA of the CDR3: TGTGCCAGCAGTGACAGACAGGGGGCTTGGCCCCAGCATTTC. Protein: CASSDRQGAWPQHF.

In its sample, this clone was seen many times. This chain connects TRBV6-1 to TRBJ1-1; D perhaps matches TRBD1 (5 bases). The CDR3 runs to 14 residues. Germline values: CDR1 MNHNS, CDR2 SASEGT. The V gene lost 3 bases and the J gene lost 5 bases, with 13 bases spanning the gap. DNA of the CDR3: TGTGCCAGCAGTGAGTACGGGGCGCGGACTGAAGCTTTCTTT. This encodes CASSEYGARTEAFF.

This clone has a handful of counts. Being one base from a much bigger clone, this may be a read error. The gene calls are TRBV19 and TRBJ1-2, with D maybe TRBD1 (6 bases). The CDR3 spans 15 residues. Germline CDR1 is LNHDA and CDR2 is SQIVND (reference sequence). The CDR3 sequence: CASSTGTTVNYVYTF. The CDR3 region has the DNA TGTGCCAGTAGTACCGGGACAACAGTTAACTATGTCTACACCTTC.

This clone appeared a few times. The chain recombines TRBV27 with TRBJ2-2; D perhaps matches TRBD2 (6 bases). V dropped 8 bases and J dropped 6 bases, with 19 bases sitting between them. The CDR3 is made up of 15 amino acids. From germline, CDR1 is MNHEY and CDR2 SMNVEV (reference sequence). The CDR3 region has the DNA TGTGCCAGCGGGGAGGCGGGGAAAGGCGCCGGGGAGCTGTTTTTT. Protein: CASGEAGKGAGELFF.

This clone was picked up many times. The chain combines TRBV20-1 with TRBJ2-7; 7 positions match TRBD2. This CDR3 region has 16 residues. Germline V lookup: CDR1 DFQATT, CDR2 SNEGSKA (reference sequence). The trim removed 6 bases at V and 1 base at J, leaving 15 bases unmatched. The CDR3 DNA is TGCAGTGCCCACCCCTACGGGGGAGGGCTATCCTACGAGCAGTACTTC. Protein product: CSAHPYGGGLSYEQYF.

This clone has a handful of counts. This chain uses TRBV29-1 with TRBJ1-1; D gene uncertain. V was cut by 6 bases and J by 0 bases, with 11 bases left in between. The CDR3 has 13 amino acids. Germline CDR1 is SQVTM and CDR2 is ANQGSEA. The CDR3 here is CSVTLSVNTEAFF. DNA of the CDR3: TGCAGCGTGACACTTTCGGTGAACACTGAAGCTTTCTTT.

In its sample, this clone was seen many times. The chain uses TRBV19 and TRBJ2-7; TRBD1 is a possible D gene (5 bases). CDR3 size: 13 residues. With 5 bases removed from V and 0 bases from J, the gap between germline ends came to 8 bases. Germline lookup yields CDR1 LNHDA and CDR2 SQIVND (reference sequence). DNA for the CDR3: TGTGCCAGTAGTCAGGGTCACTCCTACGAGCAGTACTTC. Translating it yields CASSQGHSYEQYF.

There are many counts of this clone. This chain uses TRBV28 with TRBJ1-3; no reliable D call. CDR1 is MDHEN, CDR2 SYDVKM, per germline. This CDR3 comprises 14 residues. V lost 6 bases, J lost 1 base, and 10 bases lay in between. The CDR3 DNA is TGTGCCAGCAGGTACACAGCGTCTGGAAACACCATATATTTT. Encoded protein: CASRYTASGNTIYF.

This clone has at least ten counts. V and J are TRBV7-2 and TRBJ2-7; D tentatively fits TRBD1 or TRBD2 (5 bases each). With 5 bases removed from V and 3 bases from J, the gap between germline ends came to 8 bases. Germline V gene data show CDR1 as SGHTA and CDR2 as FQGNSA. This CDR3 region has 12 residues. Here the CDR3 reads CASSPGGYEQYF. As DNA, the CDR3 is TGTGCCAGCAGCCCTGGGGGCTACGAGCAGTACTTC. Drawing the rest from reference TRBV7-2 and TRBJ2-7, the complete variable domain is GAGVSQSPSNKVTEKGKDVELRCDPISGHTALYWYRQSLGQGLEFLIYFQGNSAPDKSGLPSDRFSAERTGGSVSTLTIQRTQQEDSAVYLCASSPGGYEQYFGPGTRLTVT.

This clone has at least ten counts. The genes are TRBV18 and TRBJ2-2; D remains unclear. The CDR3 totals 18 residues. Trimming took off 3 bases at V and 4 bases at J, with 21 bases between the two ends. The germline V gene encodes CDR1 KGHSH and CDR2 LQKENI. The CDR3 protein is CASSPRASSTSSTGELFF. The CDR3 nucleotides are TGTGCCAGCTCACCCCGGGCCTCTTCCACCTCGAGCACCGGGGAGCTGTTTTTT.

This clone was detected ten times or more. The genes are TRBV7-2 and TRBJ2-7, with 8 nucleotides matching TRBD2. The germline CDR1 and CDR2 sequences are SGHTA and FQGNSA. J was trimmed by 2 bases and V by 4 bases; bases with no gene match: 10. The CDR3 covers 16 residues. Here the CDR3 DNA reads TGTGCCAGCAGCTGTCGGGGGGGGGAGCGAACCTACGAGCAGTACTTC. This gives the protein CASSCRGGERTYEQYF. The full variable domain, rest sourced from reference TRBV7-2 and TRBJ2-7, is GAGVSQSPSNKVTEKGKDVELRCDPISGHTALYWYRQSLGQGLEFLIYFQGNSAPDKSGLPSDRFSAERTGGSVSTLTIQRTQQEDSAVYLCASSCRGGERTYEQYFGPGTRLTVT.

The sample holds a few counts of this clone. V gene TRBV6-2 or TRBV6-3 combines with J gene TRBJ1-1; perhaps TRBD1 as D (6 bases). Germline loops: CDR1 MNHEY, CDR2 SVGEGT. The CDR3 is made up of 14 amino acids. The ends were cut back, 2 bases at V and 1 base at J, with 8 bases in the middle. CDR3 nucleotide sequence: TGTGCCAGCAGTTACATGACAGGGAACACTGAAGCTTTCTTT. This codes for CASSYMTGNTEAFF.

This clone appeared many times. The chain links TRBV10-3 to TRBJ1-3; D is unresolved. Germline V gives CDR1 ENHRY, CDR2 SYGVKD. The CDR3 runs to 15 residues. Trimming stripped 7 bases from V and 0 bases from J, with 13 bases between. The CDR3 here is CAIIPDGASGNTIYF. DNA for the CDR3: TGTGCCATCATTCCCGACGGAGCCTCTGGAAACACCATATATTTT.

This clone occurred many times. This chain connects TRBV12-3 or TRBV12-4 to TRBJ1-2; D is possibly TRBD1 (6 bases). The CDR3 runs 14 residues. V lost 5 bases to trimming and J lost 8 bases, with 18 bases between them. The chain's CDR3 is CASSLTDRIAGYTF. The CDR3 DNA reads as TGTGCCAGCAGTCTCACCGACAGGATCGCCGGCTACACCTTC.